This T cell receptor (beta chain) comes out of a study of control samples from healthy donors and cancer patients. The data were produced by immunoSEQ multiplex PCR, yet TCRdb's version contains in-frame clones alone and is incomplete. The table lists some 97,000 clones, about 88% of them singletons. V was trimmed by 3 bases and J by 10 bases, leaving 16 bases between them. Germline V lookup: CDR1 MRHNA, CDR2 SNTAGT. This CDR3 has 14 residues. This receptor was taken from a woman in her forties or fifties in good health. The chain is built from TRBV6-4 and TRBJ2-1, with a weak D call TRBD1 (5 bases). Sequencing was performed on blood. CDR3 sequence (DNA): TGTGCCAGCAGTGATGCCACTTCGCCAGGGGAGCAGTTCTTC. The encoded protein is CASSDATSPGEQFF.